Below, 14 T cell receptor beta chains from the same sample are listed, as sequenced in a study of blood T cell repertoires in COVID-19. Method: immunoSEQ multiplex PCR; TCRdb's copy keeps in-frame clones and lacks some. The sample lists 250,000 to 300,000 clones, roughly 87% occurring once. The material sequenced was PBMCs or T cells enriched from blood (not recorded which). Receptor source: a woman younger than 45 who had recovered from COVID-19.

The chain joins TRBV7-3 to TRBJ1-1; D uncertain. The V end lost 6 bases, the J end lost 0 bases, and 11 bases lay between the germline ends. The CDR3 extends over 14 amino acids. The germline gives CDR1 SGHTA, CDR2 FQGTGA. The CDR3 DNA is TGTGCCAGCAGTAAGCAACCGATGAACACTGAAGCTTTCTTT. Translated: CASSKQPMNTEAFF.

The chain couples TRBV18 to TRBJ2-7, with 7 bases aligning to TRBD2. This CDR3 region has 16 residues. Germline V gene data show CDR1 as KGHSH and CDR2 as LQKENI. The V and J ends lost 4 bases and 2 bases, in that order; junction bases with no gene match: 11. The CDR3: CASSRPPGGLPYEQYF. CDR3 coding DNA: TGTGCCAGCTCACGACCGCCGGGAGGACTGCCCTACGAGCAGTACTTC.

The genes are TRBV14 and TRBJ1-3, with D maybe TRBD1 (6 bases). CDR3 length: 13 residues. Germline V gene lookup returns CDR1 SGHDN and CDR2 FVKESK. V lost 4 bases and J 7 bases, leaving 11 bases between the germline ends. This CDR3 is CASSRGQYNTIYF. The DNA of the CDR3 is TGTGCCAGCAGCCGCGGACAGTATAACACCATATATTTT.

This chain uses TRBV6-1 with TRBJ2-2, with a possible D match to TRBD2 (5 bases). There are 15 residues in the CDR3. The V gene lost 1 base and the J gene lost 0 bases, with 6 bases spanning the gap. Germline V gene lookup returns CDR1 MNHNS and CDR2 SASEGT. CDR3 sequence reads: CASSEERPNTGELFF. Written as DNA, the CDR3 is TGTGCCAGCAGTGAAGAGCGGCCGAACACCGGGGAGCTGTTTTTT.

The chain has TRBV21-1 and TRBJ1-5. TRBV21-1 is recorded as a pseudogene. The CDR3 extends over 12 amino acids. CDR3 bases: TGTGCCAGCAGCAAAGTGCGGCAGCCCCAGCATTTT. Protein: CASSKVRQPQHF.

The V and J genes are TRBV27 and TRBJ1-5; maybe TRBD1 (6 bases). The CDR3 totals 16 residues. V was cut by 4 bases and J by 2 bases, with 15 bases left in between. CDR1 and CDR2 (germline): MNHEY, SMNVEV (reference sequence). DNA of the CDR3: TGTGCCAGCAGTTCACAACAGGGTTCTGGCAATCAGCCCCAGCATTTT. Its translation: CASSSQQGSGNQPQHF.

The chain uses TRBV19 and TRBJ2-3; unclear D gene. The germline V gene has CDR1 LNHDA and CDR2 SQIVND (reference sequence). Trimming took 5 bases from V and 4 from J, leaving 19 bases between them. The CDR3 is 16 amino acids. The CDR3 loop is CASSPRLVADADTQYF. DNA of the CDR3: TGTGCCAGTAGTCCACGATTGGTAGCCGACGCAGATACGCAGTATTTT. The variable domain in full, completed from reference TRBV19 and TRBJ2-3, reads DGGITQSPKYLFRKEGQNVTLSCEQNLNHDAMYWYRQDPGQGLRLIYYSQIVNDFQKGDIAEGYSVSREKKESFPLTVTSAQKNPTAFYLCASSPRLVADADTQYFGPGTRLTVL.

V is TRBV13 and J is TRBJ1-5; D unresolved. V was pared by 9 bases and J by 1 base, with 13 bases between. This CDR3 has 14 amino acids. The V gene's germline CDR1 is PRHDT and CDR2 FYEKMQ (reference sequence). The CDR3 bases are TGTGCCAGTAGGGAGGCCCGGAGCAATCAGCCCCAGCATTTT. It is translated as CASREARSNQPQHF.

The V call is TRBV27, the J call TRBJ1-2; D is uncertain. The germline gives CDR1 MNHEY, CDR2 SMNVEV (reference sequence). The ends were cut back, 2 bases at V and 4 bases at J, with 11 bases in the middle. The CDR3 spans 14 residues. The CDR3 bases are TGTGCCAGCAGTTTAACCTGGGCAGGCTATGGCTACACCTTC. The encoded protein is CASSLTWAGYGYTF.

The chain couples TRBV7-9 to TRBJ1-2; no definite D call. CDR1 is SEHNR and CDR2 is FQNEAQ in the germline V gene (reference sequence). The CDR3 runs 16 residues. The germline V and J ends were trimmed by 5 bases and 4 bases, with 20 bases remaining between them. In nucleotides, the CDR3 is TGTGCCAGCAGCCCGGTCCGGTCTGAGGGCAGCTATGGCTACACCTTC. Its translation: CASSPVRSEGSYGYTF.

CDR3 sequence: CASSLDLSRNSPLHF. The CDR3 region has the DNA TGTGCCAGCAGCTTAGACCTTAGCAGAAATTCACCCCTCCACTTT. The chain joins TRBV7-2 to TRBJ1-6, with unresolved D. This CDR3 region has 15 residues. V dropped 1 base and J dropped 7 bases, with 11 bases sitting between them. Germline assignment: CDR1 SGHTA and CDR2 FQGNSA.

The J gene is TRBJ2-7, the V gene TRBV7-9; D is possibly TRBD1 (6 bases). V lost 3 bases to trimming and J lost 3 bases, with 18 bases between them. The CDR3 spans 16 residues. Germline V CDR1 and CDR2: SEHNR, FQNEAQ (reference sequence). Here the CDR3 reads CASSLGQGQPIYEQYF. Here the CDR3 DNA reads TGTGCCAGCAGCTTGGGACAAGGACAGCCGATCTACGAGCAGTACTTC. The full variable domain, rest sourced from reference TRBV7-9 and TRBJ2-7, is DTGVSQNPRHKITKRGQNVTFRCDPISEHNRLYWYRQTLGQGPEFLTYFQNEAQLEKSRLLSDRFSAERPKGSFSTLEIQRTEQGDSAMYLCASSLGQGQPIYEQYFGPGTRLTVT.

The chain combines TRBV4-3 with TRBJ1-4; D possibly corresponds to TRBD1 (5 bases). V lost 0 bases, J lost 6 bases, and 11 bases lay in between. CDR1 LGHNA and CDR2 YSLEER come from the germline V gene. The CDR3 contains 15 residues. For the CDR3, the DNA is TGCGCCAGCAGCCAAGATCAGGGTTTGGATGAAAAACTGTTTTTT. Amino acids: CASSQDQGLDEKLFF.

V gene TRBV3-1 (or the pseudogene TRBV3-2) combines with J gene TRBJ1-6, with D perhaps TRBD1 (5 bases). Trimming took 4 bases from V and 2 from J, leaving 9 bases between them. CDR1 and CDR2 from the germline V gene are LGHDT and YNNKEL (reference sequence). CDR3 length equals 15 residues. CDR3 amino acids: CASSRRGAYNSPLHF. The CDR3 DNA is TGTGCCAGCAGCCGTAGGGGCGCCTATAATTCACCCCTCCACTTT.